These T cell receptor beta chains were read from a single sample in a study of beta chain features in type 1 diabetes. The method was immunoSEQ multiplex PCR; TCRdb's version includes in-frame clones alone and lacks a portion of them. Of some 140,000 clones listed, approximately 10% are singletons. Material: central memory CD4+ T cells from blood. These receptors all stem from a man aged 25-45 years with type 1 diabetes. The CDR3 runs from the conserved cysteine through the conserved F or W. The D gene is left open where the match is weak. Rows give clone size only sometimes, using once, few, many, or a class for an expanded clone.

D,J,V,size,DNA,CDR3
NA,TRBJ1-4,TRBV30,NA,TGTGCCTGGACGGAGGGGCTCGGGAAACTGTTTTTT,CAWTEGLGKLFF
NA,TRBJ2-1,TRBV5-1,NA,TGCGCCAGCAGCTCGGACACGAGCTCCTACAATGAGCAGTTCTTC,CASSSDTSSYNEQFF
NA,TRBJ2-1,TRBV19,few,TGTGCCAGTAGTAGAAACCAGGGCGTGAGCTCCTACAATGAGCAGTTCTTC,CASSRNQGVSSYNEQFF
TRBD2,TRBJ2-5,TRBV9,NA,TGTGCCAGCAGCGTAGGGGGTCAGGGAGGGCGACAAGAGACCCAGTACTTC,CASSVGGQGGRQETQYF
NA,TRBJ2-3,TRBV2,many,TGTGCCAGCAGTGTGGAGCGCCTTAGCACAGATACGCAGTATTTT,CASSVERLSTDTQYF
NA,TRBJ1-2,TRBV28,many,TGTGCCAGCAGTTTATCCCTCCCCGGCTACACCTTC,CASSLSLPGYTF
TRBD2,TRBJ2-7,TRBV5-1,NA,TGCGCCAACTCAGACCAGCGGGGGAGCTCCTACGAGCAGTACTTC,CANSDQRGSSYEQYF
TRBD1,TRBJ2-1,TRBV29-1,NA,TGCAGCGGGAATAACAGGGGTACCTACAATGAGCAGTTCTTC,CSGNNRGTYNEQFF
TRBD1,TRBJ1-2,TRBV4-3,NA,TGCGCCAGCAGCCCGGGACAGCTTGGCTATGGCTACACCTTC,CASSPGQLGYGYTF
TRBD2,TRBJ2-5,TRBV7-3,NA,TGTGCCAGCAGCTTAAGGGAGGGGGAGACCCAGTACTTC,CASSLREGETQYF
TRBD1,TRBJ1-6,TRBV18,NA,TGTGCCAGCTCACCCTCGACAGGGGAGTCACCCCTCCACTTT,CASSPSTGESPLHF
NA,TRBJ2-7,TRBV2,NA,TGTGCCAGCACTATACACTACGAGCAGTACTTC,CASTIHYEQYF
NA,TRBJ2-1,TRBV7-2,few,TGTGCCAGCAGCTTAGTGTCCGGCCAGGGGGAGCAGTTCTTC,CASSLVSGQGEQFF
TRBD1,TRBJ2-5,TRBV5-4,few,TGTGCCAGCAGCTTGGGGACAGGGTACGAGACCCAGTACTTC,CASSLGTGYETQYF
TRBD1,TRBJ2-3,TRBV10-3,NA,TGTGCCATCAGTGGGGACAGGGAGAGTGGCCTCACAGATACGCAGTATTTT,CAISGDRESGLTDTQYF
NA,TRBJ2-3,TRBV19,few,TGTGCCAGTAGTATTGGGCTCGCAGATACGCAGTATTTT,CASSIGLADTQYF
TRBD1,TRBJ2-2,TRBV7-3,few,TGTGCCAGCAGCCTTACAGGGGTGAACACCGGGGAGCTGTTTTTT,CASSLTGVNTGELFF
NA,TRBJ2-1,TRBV18,NA,TGTGCCAGCTGGAGGGAGAGCTCCTACAATGAGCAGTTCTTC,CASWRESSYNEQFF
NA,TRBJ2-5,TRBV30,NA,TGTGCCTGGACCCGATCGGGGGGCGGTGAGACCCAGTACTTC,CAWTRSGGGETQYF
NA,TRBJ1-1,TRBV4-2,few,TGTGCCAGCAGCCAAGATCAGGCCAATCGGGCTTTCTTT,CASSQDQANRAFF
NA,TRBJ2-1,TRBV4-2,few,TGTGCCAGCAGCTTGGCCGGGACTCAGGCGTTCTTC,CASSLAGTQAFF
NA,TRBJ2-2,TRBV7-3,few,TGTGCCAGCAGTCAGGACAGCACCGGGGAGCTGTTTTTT,CASSQDSTGELFF